The present entry profiles one TCR beta chain with its context. Its antigen is undetermined. The data originate from a study of cytomegalovirus exposure and HLA in healthy donors. Broader study findings: In a later analysis, compared with equally common non-associated chains, HLA-associated beta chains were more expanded.

Trimming removed 5 bases at V and 1 base at J, with 14 bases between. Germline lookup yields CDR1 SEHNR and CDR2 FQNEAQ (reference sequence). The length of the CDR3 is 16 residues. The PCR had 60 Vbeta and 13 Jbeta primers. Measured with immunoSEQ multiplex PCR; TCRdb has only the in-frame clones, and not every one. Of approximately 190,000 clones in the sample, around 80% are singletons; the top ten hold around 1.9%. The sample taken for sequencing was PBMCs. This TCR was sampled from a woman under 30 in good health and CMV-seropositive. The chain recombines TRBV7-9 with TRBJ2-2; D remains unclear. In DNA, the CDR3 is TGTGCCAGCAGCCACGCCACCTTCGGGAACACCGGGGAGCTGTTTTTT. This codes for CASSHATFGNTGELFF.